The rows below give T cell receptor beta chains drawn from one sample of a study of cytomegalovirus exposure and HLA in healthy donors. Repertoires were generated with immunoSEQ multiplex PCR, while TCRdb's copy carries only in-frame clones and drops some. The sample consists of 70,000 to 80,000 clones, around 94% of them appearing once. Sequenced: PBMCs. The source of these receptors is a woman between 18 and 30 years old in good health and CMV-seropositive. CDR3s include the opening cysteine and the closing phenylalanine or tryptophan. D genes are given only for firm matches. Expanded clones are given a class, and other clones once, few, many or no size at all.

CASSPDRGATGELFF TGTGCCAGCAGCCCCGACAGGGGCGCTACCGGGGAGCTGTTTTTT - 15 TRBJ2-2 TRBD1 TRBV6-5
CASSLSTWETQYF TGTGCCAGCAGCTTATCTACCTGGGAGACCCAGTACTTC - 13 TRBJ2-5 - TRBV7-9
CASSEVGGISGNTIYF TGTGCCAGCAGTGAAGTAGGGGGAATCTCTGGAAACACCATATATTTT - 16 TRBJ1-3 - TRBV2
CASSPNADSGNTIYF TGTGCCAGCAGCCCGAACGCAGACTCTGGAAACACCATATATTTT - 15 TRBJ1-3 - TRBV6-5
CASSYSFGKTDYGYTF TGTGCCAGCAGTTACTCTTTCGGGAAGACGGACTATGGCTACACCTTC - 16 TRBJ1-2 - TRBV6-5
CASSLIAGGQGNEQFF TGCGCCAGCAGCCTTATAGCGGGGGGCCAAGGCAATGAGCAGTTCTTC - 16 TRBJ2-1 TRBD2 TRBV5-1
CASSMSDKSYGYTF TGTGCCAGTAGTATGTCAGATAAAAGCTATGGCTACACCTTC - 14 TRBJ1-2 - TRBV19
CASTPEVIRQETQYF TGTGCCAGCACCCCCGAGGTGATCCGCCAAGAGACCCAGTACTTC - 15 TRBJ2-5 - TRBV28
CATQVKFPYEQYF TGTGCCACCCAGGTGAAGTTCCCCTACGAGCAGTACTTC - 13 TRBJ2-7 - TRBV6-5
CASSLGGNNSPLHF TGTGCCAGCAGTTTAGGAGGAAATAATTCACCCCTCCACTTT - 14 TRBJ1-6 - TRBV6-1
CASSPGSAETQYF TGTGCCAGCAGCCCCGGGTCTGCGGAGACCCAGTACTTC few 13 TRBJ2-5 - TRBV5-4
CASNTGDPYNEQFF TGTGCCAGCAATACCGGAGACCCCTACAATGAGCAGTTCTTC - 14 TRBJ2-1 - TRBV27
CASSSLGLAQHF TGTGCCAGCAGTTCACTCGGACTCGCCCAGCATTTT - 12 TRBJ1-5 - TRBV28
CASSDSPRSYGYTF TGTGCCAGCAGTGACTCCCCCAGATCCTATGGCTACACCTTC - 14 TRBJ1-2 - TRBV6-4
CASRWRSTGELFF TGTGCCAGCAGGTGGAGGAGCACCGGGGAGCTGTTTTTT - 13 TRBJ2-2 - TRBV6-5
CASSVSGTNTGELFF TGTGCCAGCAGCGTTTCGGGGACGAACACCGGGGAGCTGTTTTTT - 15 TRBJ2-2 - TRBV9
CASSPPGRGNQPQHF TGTGCCAGCTCACCCCCTGGGCGGGGCAATCAGCCCCAGCATTTT - 15 TRBJ1-5 - TRBV18
CASRRTSGSGTGELFF TGTGCCAGCAGGCGGACTAGCGGGAGTGGTACCGGGGAGCTGTTTTTT once 16 TRBJ2-2 TRBD2 TRBV2
CASSRQGGTEAFF TGTGCCAGTAGTAGACAGGGTGGCACTGAAGCTTTCTTT - 13 TRBJ1-1 TRBD1 TRBV19
CASRLNRGSTGELFF TGTGCTAGCAGGTTGAATCGGGGGAGCACCGGGGAGCTGTTTTTT - 15 TRBJ2-2 - TRBV6-1
CASSIITGSPHRSGNTIYF TGTGCCAGTAGTATAATTACAGGGTCCCCACATCGCTCTGGAAACACCATATATTTT once 19 TRBJ1-3 - TRBV19
CASSLARDYNEQFF TGTGCCAGCAGCTTGGCTCGGGACTACAATGAGCAGTTCTTC - 14 TRBJ2-1 - TRBV5-4
CASSPSARSNSPLHF TGTGCCAGCAGCCCGAGTGCGCGGTCTAATTCACCCCTCCACTTT once 15 TRBJ1-6 - TRBV7-9
CASGRLGYEAFF TGTGCCAGTGGCCGTCTAGGTTATGAAGCTTTCTTT few 12 TRBJ1-1 - TRBV19
CASSPWGQGVNTEAFF TGTGCCAGCAGCCCTTGGGGACAGGGAGTGAACACTGAAGCTTTCTTT - 16 TRBJ1-1 TRBD1 TRBV7-9
CASSVGLNNYGYTF TGTGCCAGCAGTGTAGGACTGAATAACTATGGCTACACCTTC - 14 TRBJ1-2 - TRBV28
CASSPGTVEQYF TGTGCCAGCAGCCCTGGGACAGTCGAGCAGTACTTC - 12 TRBJ2-7 TRBD1 TRBV28
CASSSSGGGKSPLHF TGTGCCAGCAGCTCTTCAGGGGGCGGCAAATCACCCCTCCACTTT - 15 TRBJ1-6 TRBD1 TRBV11-2
CASSSRTGVRQETQYF TGTGCCAGCAGCTCGCGGACAGGGGTCCGTCAAGAGACCCAGTACTTC - 16 TRBJ2-5 TRBD1 TRBV7-6
CAISSNQGYEQYF TGTGCCATCAGCTCAAACCAGGGCTACGAGCAGTACTTC - 13 TRBJ2-7 - TRBV10-3
CASSPTVADEQFF TGTGCCAGCAGTCCGACAGTCGCGGATGAGCAGTTCTTC - 13 TRBJ2-1 - TRBV27
CASSLKWGGTNQPQHF TGTGCCAGCAGCTTGAAGTGGGGGGGTACGAATCAGCCCCAGCATTTT - 16 TRBJ1-5 - TRBV5-8
CASSIAGGTDTQYF TGTGCCAGTAGTATAGCGGGGGGCACAGATACGCAGTATTTT - 14 TRBJ2-3 - TRBV19
CASSGGASPYEQYF TGTGCCAGCTCGGGGGGGGCCTCCCCCTACGAGCAGTACTTC - 14 TRBJ2-7 TRBD2 TRBV28
CASSSPGLVTDTQYF TGTGCCAGCAGTTCCCCCGGACTAGTCACAGATACGCAGTATTTT once 15 TRBJ2-3 TRBD2 TRBV27
CASSSPTNYGYTF TGTGCCAGCAGTTCCCCCACAAACTATGGCTACACCTTC - 13 TRBJ1-2 - TRBV6-6
CASSYSPTGDTEAFF TGTGCCAGCAGTTACTCCCCAACAGGGGACACTGAAGCTTTCTTT once 15 TRBJ1-1 TRBD1 TRBV6-5
CSVGSGGSDNEQFF TGCAGCGTTGGGAGCGGGGGGTCCGACAATGAGCAGTTCTTC - 14 TRBJ2-1 TRBD2 TRBV29-1
CASSEDPRVGTGELFF TGTGCCAGCAGTGAGGATCCCCGGGTGGGCACCGGGGAGCTGTTTTTT - 16 TRBJ2-2 - TRBV6-1
CASSLAGRAGELFF TGCGCCAGCAGCTTGGCAGGGAGGGCCGGGGAGCTGTTTTTT once 14 TRBJ2-2 TRBD2 TRBV5-1
CASRTGGHEQYF TGTGCCAGTAGGACAGGGGGCCATGAGCAGTACTTC - 12 TRBJ2-7 TRBD1 TRBV19
CASSASGTGGNEQFF TGTGCCAGCAGTGCCTCCGGGACAGGGGGCAATGAGCAGTTCTTC once 15 TRBJ2-1 TRBD1 TRBV6-4
CAGASDRGNQPQHF TGTGCCGGGGCTTCCGACAGGGGAAATCAGCCCCAGCATTTT - 14 TRBJ1-5 TRBD1 TRBV2
CASSRLAGGNNEQFF TGCGCCAGCAGTCGATTAGCGGGGGGCAACAATGAGCAGTTCTTC - 15 TRBJ2-1 TRBD2 TRBV5-1
CASSFSSGWSYEQYF TGCGCCAGCAGCTTCTCTTCAGGGTGGTCCTACGAGCAGTACTTC - 15 TRBJ2-7 - TRBV5-1
CASSSILAGGVETQYF TGTGCCAGCAGCTCGATACTAGCGGGAGGGGTAGAGACCCAGTACTTC - 16 TRBJ2-5 TRBD2 TRBV7-2
CASSPLVTSGDTGELFF TGTGCCAGCTCACCATTAGTCACTAGCGGGGACACCGGGGAGCTGTTTTTT once 17 TRBJ2-2 TRBD2 TRBV18
CASSPRGLAGRYNEQFF TGTGCCAGTAGTCCTAGGGGACTAGCGGGCCGTTACAATGAGCAGTTCTTC - 17 TRBJ2-1 TRBD2 TRBV19
CASSRDRNTGELFF TGTGCCAGCAGCCGGGACAGAAACACCGGGGAGCTGTTTTTT - 14 TRBJ2-2 TRBD1 TRBV6-1
CASTWSRQETQYF TGTGCCAGCACGTGGTCGCGACAAGAGACCCAGTACTTC - 13 TRBJ2-5 - TRBV11-2
CASSYRDRVGEQYF TGTGCCAGCAGTTACCGGGACAGGGTGGGCGAGCAGTACTTC - 14 TRBJ2-7 TRBD1 TRBV6-5